This T cell receptor beta chain derives from a study of blood T cell repertoires in COVID-19. In germline, CDR1 is MNHEY, CDR2 SMNVEV (reference sequence). V was pared by 6 bases and J by 0 bases, with 12 bases between. This CDR3 spans 15 amino acids. The data were produced by immunoSEQ multiplex PCR, yet TCRdb's version contains in-frame clones alone and is incomplete. The sample lists about 200,000 clones; 65% to 90% were seen once. Sequencing used PBMCs or T cells enriched from blood (not recorded which). The rearrangement joins TRBV27 to TRBJ1-5; D gene unclear. This TCR was recovered from a woman aged 40 to 49 with acute COVID-19. CDR3 protein: CASSRTPSSNQPQHF. CDR3 coding DNA: TGTGCCAGCAGCCGGACTCCCAGTAGCAATCAGCCCCAGCATTTT.